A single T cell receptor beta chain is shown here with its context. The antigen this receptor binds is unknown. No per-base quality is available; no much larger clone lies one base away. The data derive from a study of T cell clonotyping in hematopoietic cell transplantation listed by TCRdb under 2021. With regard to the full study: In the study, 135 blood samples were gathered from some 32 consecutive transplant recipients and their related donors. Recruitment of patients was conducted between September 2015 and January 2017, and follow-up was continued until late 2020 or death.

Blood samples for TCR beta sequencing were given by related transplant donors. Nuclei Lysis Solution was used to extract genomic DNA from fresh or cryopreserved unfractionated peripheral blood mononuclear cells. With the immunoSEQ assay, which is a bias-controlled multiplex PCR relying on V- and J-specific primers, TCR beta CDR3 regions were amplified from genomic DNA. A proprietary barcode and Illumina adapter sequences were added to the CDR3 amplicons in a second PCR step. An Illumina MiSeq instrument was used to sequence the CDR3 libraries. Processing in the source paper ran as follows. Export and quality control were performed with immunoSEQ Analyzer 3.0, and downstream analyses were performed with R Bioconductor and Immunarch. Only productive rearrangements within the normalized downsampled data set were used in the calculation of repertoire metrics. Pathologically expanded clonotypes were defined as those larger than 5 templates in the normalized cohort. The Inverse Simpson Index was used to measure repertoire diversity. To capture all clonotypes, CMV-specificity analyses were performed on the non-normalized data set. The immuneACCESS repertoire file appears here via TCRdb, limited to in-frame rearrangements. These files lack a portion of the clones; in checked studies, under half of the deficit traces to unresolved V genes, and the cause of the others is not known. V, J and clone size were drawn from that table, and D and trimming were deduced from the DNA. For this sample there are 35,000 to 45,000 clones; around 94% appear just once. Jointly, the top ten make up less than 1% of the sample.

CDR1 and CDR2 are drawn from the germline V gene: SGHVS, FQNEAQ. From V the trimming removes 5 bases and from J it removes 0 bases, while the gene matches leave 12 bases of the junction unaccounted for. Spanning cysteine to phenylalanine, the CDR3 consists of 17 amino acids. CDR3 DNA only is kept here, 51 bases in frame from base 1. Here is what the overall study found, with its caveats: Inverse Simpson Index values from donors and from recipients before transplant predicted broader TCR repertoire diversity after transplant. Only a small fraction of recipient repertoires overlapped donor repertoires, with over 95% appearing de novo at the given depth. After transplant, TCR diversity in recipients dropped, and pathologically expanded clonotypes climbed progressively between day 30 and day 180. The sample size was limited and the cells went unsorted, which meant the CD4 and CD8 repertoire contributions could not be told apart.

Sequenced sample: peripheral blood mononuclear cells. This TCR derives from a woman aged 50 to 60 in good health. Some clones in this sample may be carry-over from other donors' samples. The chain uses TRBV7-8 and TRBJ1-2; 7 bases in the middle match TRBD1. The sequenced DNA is TGTGCCAGCAGCAATTACAGGGGAAATAAGGCTAACTATGGCTACACCTTC. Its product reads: CASSNYRGNKANYGYTF.